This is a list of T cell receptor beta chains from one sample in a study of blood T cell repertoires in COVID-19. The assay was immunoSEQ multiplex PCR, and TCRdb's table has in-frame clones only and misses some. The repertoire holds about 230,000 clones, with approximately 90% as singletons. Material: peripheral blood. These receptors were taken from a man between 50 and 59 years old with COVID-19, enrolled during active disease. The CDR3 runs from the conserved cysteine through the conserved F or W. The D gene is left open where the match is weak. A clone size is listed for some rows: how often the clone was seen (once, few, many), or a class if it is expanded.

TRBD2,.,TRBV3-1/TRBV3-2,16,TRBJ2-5,TGTGCCAGCAGCCCACGGGTAGCGGGGGGGTCAGAGACCCAGTACTTC,CASSPRVAGGSETQYF
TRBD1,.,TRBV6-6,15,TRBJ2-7,TGTGCCAGCAGTTCCCGGGACAGGGGGATTGGGGAGCAGTACTTC,CASSSRDRGIGEQYF
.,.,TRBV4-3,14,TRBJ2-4,TGCGCCAGCAGCCAAGACGGGGCCAAAAACATTCAGTACTTC,CASSQDGAKNIQYF
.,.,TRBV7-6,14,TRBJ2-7,TGTGCCAGCAGTTCTGGGGGGGGGCGCGGCGAGCAGTACTTC,CASSSGGGRGEQYF
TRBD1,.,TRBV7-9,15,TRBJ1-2,TGTGCCAGCAGCACCCACCGACAGGGGCACTATGGCTACACCTTC,CASSTHRQGHYGYTF
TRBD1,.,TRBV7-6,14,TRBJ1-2,TGTGCCAGCAGCTTAACTGACAGGGGGCATGGCTACACCTTC,CASSLTDRGHGYTF
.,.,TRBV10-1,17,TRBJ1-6,TGCGCCAGCAGCGCTGGACGAGAGCTGGTGGGAGGCTCACCCCTCCACTTT,CASSAGRELVGGSPLHF
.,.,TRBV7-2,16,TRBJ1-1,TGTGCCAGCAGCTTAGTTGGGGGCAGGTCAAACACTGAAGCTTTCTTT,CASSLVGGRSNTEAFF
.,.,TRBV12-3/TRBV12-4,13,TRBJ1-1,TGTGCCAGCAGCCTCCAGGGAGGGTCTGAAGCTTTCTTT,CASSLQGGSEAFF
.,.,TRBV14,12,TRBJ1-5,TGTGCCAGCAGCCAAGTTCGGACAGCACAGCATTTT,CASSQVRTAQHF
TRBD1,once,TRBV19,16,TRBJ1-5,TGTGCCAGTACCGTGGACAGGGGGATCGTGGATCAGCCCCAGCATTTT,CASTVDRGIVDQPQHF
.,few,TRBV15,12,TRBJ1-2,TGTGCCACCAGCAGAGGAGAAGGGGACTACACCTTC,CATSRGEGDYTF
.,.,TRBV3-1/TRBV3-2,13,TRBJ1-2,TGTGCCAGCAGCCGATGGGAGGACTATGGCTACACCTTC,CASSRWEDYGYTF
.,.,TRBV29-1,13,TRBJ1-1,TGCAGCGCAACGACAGGTCTTCACACTGAAGCTTTCTTT,CSATTGLHTEAFF
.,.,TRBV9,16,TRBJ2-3,TGTGCCAGCAGCGTAGATGGGGCAAGTAGGACAGATACGCAGTATTTT,CASSVDGASRTDTQYF
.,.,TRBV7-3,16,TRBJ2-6,TGTGCCAGCAGCCCGGGTCCTCCGGGGGGGGCCAACGTCCTGACTTTC,CASSPGPPGGANVLTF
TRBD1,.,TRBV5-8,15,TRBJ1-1,TGTGCCAGCAGCTCCCCGGGACAGGCTCCCGTTGGCGCTTTCTTT,CASSSPGQAPVGAFF